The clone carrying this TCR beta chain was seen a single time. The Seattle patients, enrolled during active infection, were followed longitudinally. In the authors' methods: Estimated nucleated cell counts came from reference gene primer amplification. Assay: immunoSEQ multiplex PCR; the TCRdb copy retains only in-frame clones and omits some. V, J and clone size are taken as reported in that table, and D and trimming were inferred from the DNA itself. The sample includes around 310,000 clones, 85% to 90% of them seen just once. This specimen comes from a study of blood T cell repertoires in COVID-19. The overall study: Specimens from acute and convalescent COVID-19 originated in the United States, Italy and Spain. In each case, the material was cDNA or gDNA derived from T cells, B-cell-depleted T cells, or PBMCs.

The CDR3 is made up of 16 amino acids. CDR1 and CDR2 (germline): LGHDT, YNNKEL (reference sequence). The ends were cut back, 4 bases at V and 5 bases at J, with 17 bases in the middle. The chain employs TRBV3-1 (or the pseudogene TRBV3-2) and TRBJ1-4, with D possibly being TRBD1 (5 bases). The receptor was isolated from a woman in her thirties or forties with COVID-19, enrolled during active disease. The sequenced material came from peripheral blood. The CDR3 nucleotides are TGTGCCAGCAGCCCTCGAGTCGACAGAAGAAATGAAAAACTGTTTTTT. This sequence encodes CASSPRVDRRNEKLFF.